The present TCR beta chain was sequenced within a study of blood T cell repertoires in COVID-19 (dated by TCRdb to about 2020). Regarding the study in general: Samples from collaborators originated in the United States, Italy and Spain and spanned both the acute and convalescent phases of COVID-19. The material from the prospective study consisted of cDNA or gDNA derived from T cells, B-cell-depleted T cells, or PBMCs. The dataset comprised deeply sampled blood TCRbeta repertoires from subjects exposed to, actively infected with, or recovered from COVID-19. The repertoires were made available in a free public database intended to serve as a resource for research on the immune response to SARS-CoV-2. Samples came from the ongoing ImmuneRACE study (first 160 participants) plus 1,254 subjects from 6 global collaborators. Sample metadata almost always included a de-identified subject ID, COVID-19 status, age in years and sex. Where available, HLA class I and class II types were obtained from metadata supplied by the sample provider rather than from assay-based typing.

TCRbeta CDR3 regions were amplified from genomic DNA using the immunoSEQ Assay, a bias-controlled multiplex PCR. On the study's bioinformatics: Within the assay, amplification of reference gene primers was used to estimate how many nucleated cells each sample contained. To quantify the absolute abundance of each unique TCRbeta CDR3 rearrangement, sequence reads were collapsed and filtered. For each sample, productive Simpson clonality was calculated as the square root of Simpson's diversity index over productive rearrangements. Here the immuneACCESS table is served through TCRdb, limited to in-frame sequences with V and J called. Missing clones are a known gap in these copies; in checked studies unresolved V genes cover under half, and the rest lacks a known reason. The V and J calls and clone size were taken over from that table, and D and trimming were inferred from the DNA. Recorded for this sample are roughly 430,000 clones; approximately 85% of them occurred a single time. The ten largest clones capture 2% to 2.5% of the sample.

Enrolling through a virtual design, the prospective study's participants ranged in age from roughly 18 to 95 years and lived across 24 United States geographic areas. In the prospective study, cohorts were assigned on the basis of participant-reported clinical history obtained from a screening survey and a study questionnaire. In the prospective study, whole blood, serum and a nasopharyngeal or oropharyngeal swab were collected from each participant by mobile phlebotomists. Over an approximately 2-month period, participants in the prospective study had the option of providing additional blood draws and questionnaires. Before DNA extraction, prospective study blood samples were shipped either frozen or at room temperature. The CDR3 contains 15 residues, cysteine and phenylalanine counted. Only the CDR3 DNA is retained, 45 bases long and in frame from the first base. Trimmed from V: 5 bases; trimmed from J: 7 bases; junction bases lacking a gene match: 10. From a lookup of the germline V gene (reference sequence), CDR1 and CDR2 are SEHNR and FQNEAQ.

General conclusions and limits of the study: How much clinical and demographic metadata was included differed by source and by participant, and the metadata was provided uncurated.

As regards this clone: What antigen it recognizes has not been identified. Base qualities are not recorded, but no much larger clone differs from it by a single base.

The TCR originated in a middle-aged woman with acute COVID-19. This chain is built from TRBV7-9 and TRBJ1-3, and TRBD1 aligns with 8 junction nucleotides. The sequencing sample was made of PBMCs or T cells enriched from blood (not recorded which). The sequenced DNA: TGTGCCAGCAGCGGGACCCCGCAGGGGGCTAACACCATATATTTT. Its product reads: CASSGTPQGANTIYF.